Listed below are T cell receptor beta chains from one sample, sequenced in a study of post-analysis software for immune sequencing data. TCRdb analysed the PCR reads with MiXCR anew, one entry per CDR3 protein. The data hold around 400,000 distinct CDR3 sequences, with about 40% observed a single time. Sequenced: blood. Source of these receptors: a girl aged 2 to 9 with multiple sclerosis. Both conserved end residues are part of each CDR3. D genes are given only for firm matches. Clone size, where shown, is once, few, many, or a class for clones that have expanded.

J: TRBJ1-2; V: TRBV5-5; size: few; D: .; CDR3: CASSLSGGGRNTF; DNA: TGTGCCAGCAGCTTGTCGGGCGGGGGAAGAAACACCTTC
J: TRBJ1-2; V: TRBV5-5; size: few; D: .; CDR3: CASTLWGGRGYTF; DNA: TGTGCCAGCACCCTATGGGGCGGCCGTGGCTACACCTTC
J: TRBJ2-1; V: TRBV2; size: .; D: TRBD2; CDR3: CASSEKSGGGNEQFF; DNA: TGTGCCAGCAGTGAGAAAAGCGGGGGGGGCAATGAGCAGTTCTTC
J: TRBJ1-4; V: TRBV29-1; size: few; D: .; CDR3: CSTAEGGGGKLFF; DNA: TGCAGCACCGCAGAAGGTGGGGGGGGAAAACTGTTTTTT
J: TRBJ2-7; V: TRBV6-6; size: .; D: TRBD1; CDR3: CASSYSGQGYEQYF; DNA: TGTGCCAGCAGTTACTCTGGACAGGGATACGAGCAGTACTTC
J: TRBJ2-3; V: TRBV5-1; size: few; D: .; CDR3: CASSLGSGLSTDTQYF; DNA: TGCGCCAGCAGCTTGGGGTCCGGACTCAGCACAGATACGCAGTATTTT
J: TRBJ1-1; V: TRBV7-3; size: .; D: .; CDR3: CASSFQSGVMNTEAFF; DNA: TGTGCCAGCAGCTTTCAATCAGGGGTAATGAACACTGAAGCTTTCTTT
J: TRBJ2-5; V: TRBV4-3; size: .; D: TRBD2; CDR3: CASSQDASSGRWETQYF; DNA: TGCGCCAGCAGCCAAGATGCGTCGAGCGGGAGGTGGGAGACCCAGTACTTC
J: TRBJ2-7; V: TRBV7-6; size: .; D: TRBD1; CDR3: CASSLGLGQLTYEQYF; DNA: TGTGCCAGCAGCTTAGGGCTGGGACAGCTTACCTACGAGCAGTACTTC
J: TRBJ2-1; V: TRBV7-2; size: .; D: TRBD2; CDR3: CASSLSGRRAYNEQFF; DNA: TGTGCCAGCAGCTTAAGCGGGAGACGGGCCTACAATGAGCAGTTCTTC
J: TRBJ1-2; V: TRBV6-5; size: many; D: TRBD1; CDR3: CASGRDRDRPYGYTF; DNA: TGTGCCAGCGGACGGGATCGGGACAGACCCTATGGCTACACCTTC